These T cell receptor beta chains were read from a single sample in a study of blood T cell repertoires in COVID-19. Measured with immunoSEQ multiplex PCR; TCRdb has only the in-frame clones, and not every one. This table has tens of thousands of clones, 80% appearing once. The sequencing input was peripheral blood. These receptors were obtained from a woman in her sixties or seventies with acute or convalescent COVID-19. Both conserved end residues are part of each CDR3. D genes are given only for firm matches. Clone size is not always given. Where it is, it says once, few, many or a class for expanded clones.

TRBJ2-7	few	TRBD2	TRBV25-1	CASSDQLAGGVEQYF	TGTGCCAGCAGTGATCAGCTAGCGGGGGGGGTCGAGCAGTACTTC
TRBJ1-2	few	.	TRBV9	CASSPYDGHYGYTF	TGTGCCAGCAGCCCGTATGATGGGCACTATGGCTACACCTTC
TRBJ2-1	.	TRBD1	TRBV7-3	CASSLRGTGGLNEQFF	TGTGCCAGCAGCTTAAGGGGGACAGGGGGCTTGAATGAGCAGTTCTTC
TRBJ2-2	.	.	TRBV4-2	CASSSQGGGELFF	TGTGCCAGCAGCTCACAAGGGGGCGGGGAGCTGTTTTTT
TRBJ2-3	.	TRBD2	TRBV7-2	CASSLTAGGPSTDTQYF	TGTGCCAGCAGCTTAACGGCGGGGGGACCTAGCACAGATACGCAGTATTTT
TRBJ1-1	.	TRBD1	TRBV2	CASSPSTGVRGTEAFF	TGTGCCAGCAGTCCGTCGACAGGGGTTAGAGGAACTGAAGCTTTCTTT
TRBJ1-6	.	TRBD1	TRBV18	CASSPYTNLQGANSPLHF	TGTGCCAGCTCACCATACACAAACCTTCAGGGGGCTAATTCACCCCTCCACTTT
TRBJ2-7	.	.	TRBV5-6	CASSLVGDKTYEQYF	TGTGCCAGCAGCTTGGTTGGCGACAAGACCTACGAGCAGTACTTC
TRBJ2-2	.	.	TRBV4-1	CASSQGVSRTGELFF	TGCGCCAGCAGCCAGGGCGTATCCCGCACCGGGGAGCTGTTTTTT
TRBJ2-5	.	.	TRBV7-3	CASSLSPEETQYF	TGTGCCAGCAGCTTATCTCCCGAAGAGACCCAGTACTTC
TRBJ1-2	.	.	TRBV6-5	CASSTSGAINYGYTF	TGTGCCAGCAGTACGTCAGGGGCCATAAACTATGGCTACACCTTC
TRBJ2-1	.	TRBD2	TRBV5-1	CASSLDAGGYNEQFF	TGCGCCAGCAGCTTGGACGCGGGGGGGTACAATGAGCAGTTCTTC
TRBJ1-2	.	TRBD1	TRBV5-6	CASSLGRGPGYTF	TGTGCCAGCAGCTTGGGGAGGGGGCCTGGCTACACCTTC
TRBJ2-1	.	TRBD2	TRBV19	CASSIASGGANEQFF	TGTGCCAGTAGTATTGCCAGCGGGGGGGCCAATGAGCAGTTCTTC
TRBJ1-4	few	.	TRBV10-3	CAISDGEKLFF	TGTGCCATCAGTGACGGGGAAAAACTGTTTTTT
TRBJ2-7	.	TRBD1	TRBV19	CASSMEDRVTYEQYF	TGTGCCAGTAGTATGGAGGACAGGGTAACCTACGAGCAGTACTTC